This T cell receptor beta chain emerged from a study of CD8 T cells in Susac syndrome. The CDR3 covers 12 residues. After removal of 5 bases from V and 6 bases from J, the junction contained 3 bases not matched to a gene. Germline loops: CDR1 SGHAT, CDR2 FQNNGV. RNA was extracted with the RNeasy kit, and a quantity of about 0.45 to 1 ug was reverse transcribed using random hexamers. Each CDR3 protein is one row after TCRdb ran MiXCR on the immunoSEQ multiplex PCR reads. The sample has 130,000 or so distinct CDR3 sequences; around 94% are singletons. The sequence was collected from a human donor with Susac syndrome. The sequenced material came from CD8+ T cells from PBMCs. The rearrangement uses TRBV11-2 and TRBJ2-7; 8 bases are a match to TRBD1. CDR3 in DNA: TGTGCCAGCAGCCAGACAGGGGCCGAGCAGTACTTC. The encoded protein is CASSQTGAEQYF. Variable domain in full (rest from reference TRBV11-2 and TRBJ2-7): EAGVAQSPRYKIIEKRQSVAFWCNPISGHATLYWYQQILGQGPKLLIQFQNNGVVDDSQLPKDRFSAERLKGVDSTLKIQPAKLEDSAVYLCASSQTGAEQYFGPGTRLTVT.